The rows below give T cell receptor delta chains drawn from one sample of a study of Vδ1+ human thymocytes. TCRdb re-called the multiplex PCR reads through CATT. This table holds 54,000 or so delta-chain clones, roughly 15% found once. Sequencing was performed on Vdelta1+ gamma-delta thymocytes from the thymus. The receptor source for this set is a boy less than two years old who had congenital heart surgery. The CDR3 runs from the conserved cysteine through the conserved F or W. The order of the fields is clone size, J gene, V gene, D gene, CDR3 protein, CDR3 DNA. D genes are given only for firm matches. Not all rows give a size; the values are once, few, many and, for expanded clones, a class.

clone size: NA
J gene: TRDJ1
V gene: TRDV1
D gene: TRDD3
CDR3 protein: CALGEEWPTGGYPYSYTDKLIF
CDR3 DNA: TGTGCTCTTGGGGAAGAGTGGCCTACTGGGGGATACCCTTACTCGTACACCGATAAACTCATCTTT

clone size: NA
J gene: TRDJ1
V gene: TRDV1
D gene: NA
CDR3 protein: CALGEGTTSRDKLIF
CDR3 DNA: TGTGCTCTTGGGGAAGGAACAACCTCCCGCGATAAACTCATCTTT

clone size: NA
J gene: TRDJ1
V gene: TRDV3
D gene: TRDD3
CDR3 protein: CAFSWPGGNTDKLIF
CDR3 DNA: TGTGCCTTTAGCTGGCCTGGGGGAAACACCGATAAACTCATCTTT

clone size: few
J gene: TRDJ1
V gene: TRDV1
D gene: TRDD3
CDR3 protein: CALGERPAYSYWGIVGKLIF
CDR3 DNA: TGTGCTCTTGGGGAACGACCCGCCTATTCCTACTGGGGGATAGTGGGTAAACTCATCTTT

clone size: few
J gene: TRDJ1
V gene: TRDV1
D gene: TRDD3
CDR3 protein: CALGLPLGGYDANGDKLIF
CDR3 DNA: TGTGCTCTTGGGCTACCCCTGGGGGGATATGACGCAAACGGCGATAAACTCATCTTT

clone size: NA
J gene: TRDJ1
V gene: TRDV1
D gene: NA
CDR3 protein: CALGERGENTDKLIF
CDR3 DNA: TGTGCTCTTGGGGAACGTGGGGAAAACACCGATAAACTCATCTTT

clone size: NA
J gene: TRDJ1
V gene: TRDV1
D gene: TRDD3
CDR3 protein: CALGERLGYYTDKLIF
CDR3 DNA: TGTGCTCTTGGGGAACGTCTGGGATACTACACCGATAAACTCATCTTT

clone size: NA
J gene: TRDJ1
V gene: TRDV1
D gene: TRDD3
CDR3 protein: CALGELPLRGIRKDKLIF
CDR3 DNA: TGTGCTCTTGGGGAACTACCCCTCCGAGGGATACGCAAGGATAAACTCATCTTT

clone size: NA
J gene: TRDJ1
V gene: TRDV2
D gene: TRDD3
CDR3 protein: CACDTVRTGGYHEYTDKLIF
CDR3 DNA: TGTGCCTGTGACACCGTACGTACTGGGGGATACCATGAGTACACCGATAAACTCATCTTT

clone size: NA
J gene: TRDJ1
V gene: TRDV1
D gene: TRDD3
CDR3 protein: CALGEIGYGPITGGYAIFSVEADKLIF
CDR3 DNA: TGTGCTCTTGGGGAAATTGGGTACGGGCCAATTACTGGGGGATACGCGATATTTTCGGTGGAGGCCGATAAACTCATCTTT

clone size: few
J gene: TRDJ1
V gene: TRDV1
D gene: TRDD3
CDR3 protein: CALGTTGEWGIYKLIF
CDR3 DNA: TGTGCTCTTGGGACCACGGGGGAGTGGGGGATTTATAAACTCATCTTT

clone size: few
J gene: TRDJ1
V gene: TRDV1
D gene: TRDD3
CDR3 protein: CALGEKFPTTTWGIRRTDKLIF
CDR3 DNA: TGTGCTCTTGGGGAAAAATTCCCTACTACTACCTGGGGGATACGCAGGACCGATAAACTCATCTTT

clone size: NA
J gene: TRDJ1
V gene: TRDV1
D gene: NA
CDR3 protein: CALGVLLPTGGTDKLIF
CDR3 DNA: TGTGCTCTTGGGGTCCTACTTCCTACTGGGGGCACCGATAAACTCATCTTT

clone size: few
J gene: TRDJ1
V gene: TRDV2
D gene: TRDD3
CDR3 protein: CACDTYWGIQTDKLIF
CDR3 DNA: TGTGCCTGTGACACGTACTGGGGGATACAGACCGATAAACTCATCTTT

clone size: once
J gene: TRDJ1
V gene: TRDV1
D gene: TRDD3
CDR3 protein: CALGEGCTGGSPTLYTDKLIF
CDR3 DNA: TGTGCTCTTGGGGAAGGTTGTACTGGGGGATCCCCAACCCTGTACACCGATAAACTCATCTTT

clone size: NA
J gene: TRDJ1
V gene: TRDV1
D gene: NA
CDR3 protein: CALGGYSYRGLGVPYTDRLIF
CDR3 DNA: TGTGCTCTTGGAGGTTATTCCTACCGGGGGCTGGGGGTTCCCTACACCGATAGACTCATCTTT

clone size: NA
J gene: TRDJ1
V gene: TRDV1
D gene: NA
CDR3 protein: CALGDLGKLIF
CDR3 DNA: TGTGCTCTTGGGGACCTTGGTAAACTCATCTTT

clone size: NA
J gene: TRDJ1
V gene: TRDV1
D gene: TRDD3
CDR3 protein: CALGPPPNLPRHGLGDTSHNTDKLIF
CDR3 DNA: TGTGCTCTTGGGCCCCCGCCAAACCTTCCTCGACATGGACTGGGGGATACCTCACATAACACCGATAAACTCATCTTT

clone size: NA
J gene: TRDJ1
V gene: TRDV1
D gene: TRDD3
CDR3 protein: CALVRLRYTGGYTDKLIF
CDR3 DNA: TGTGCTCTTGTGCGCTTACGGTATACTGGGGGATACACCGATAAACTCATCTTT

clone size: few
J gene: TRDJ1
V gene: TRDV1
D gene: TRDD3
CDR3 protein: CALGERFFPYALGDKSSTDKLIF
CDR3 DNA: TGTGCTCTTGGGGAACGATTTTTTCCCTACGCGCTGGGGGATAAGAGTTCCACCGATAAACTCATCTTT

clone size: few
J gene: TRDJ1
V gene: TRDV1
D gene: NA
CDR3 protein: CALGELTRGYTDKLIF
CDR3 DNA: TGTGCTCTTGGGGAACTGACACGGGGGTACACCGATAAACTCATCTTT

clone size: NA
J gene: TRDJ1
V gene: TRDV1
D gene: NA
CDR3 protein: CALGSPPCPTDKLIF
CDR3 DNA: TGTGCTCTTGGGTCCCCGCCTTGCCCCACCGATAAACTCATCTTT

clone size: once
J gene: TRDJ1
V gene: TRDV1
D gene: TRDD3
CDR3 protein: CALGLLPMILGEMYTDKLIF
CDR3 DNA: TGTGCTCTTGGGCTCCTACCAATGATACTGGGGGAAATGTACACCGATAAACTCATCTTT

clone size: few
J gene: TRDJ1
V gene: TRDV1
D gene: NA
CDR3 protein: CALGPPRTPFKRVIRLIF
CDR3 DNA: TGTGCTCTTGGGCCGCCTAGAACCCCTTTTAAGCGAGTGATTAGACTCATCTTT

clone size: few
J gene: TRDJ1
V gene: TRDV1
D gene: TRDD3
CDR3 protein: CALGESPVLGVPVDKLIF
CDR3 DNA: TGTGCTCTTGGGGAATCGCCCGTACTGGGGGTCCCGGTTGATAAACTCATCTTT

clone size: few
J gene: TRDJ1
V gene: TRDV1
D gene: NA
CDR3 protein: CALGEGTYGDKLIF
CDR3 DNA: TGTGCTCTTGGGGAAGGAACCTACGGCGATAAACTCATCTTT

clone size: NA
J gene: TRDJ1
V gene: TRDV2
D gene: NA
CDR3 protein: CARDIRTAYTDKLIF
CDR3 DNA: TGTGCCCGTGACATTCGTACTGCGTACACCGATAAACTCATCTTT

clone size: NA
J gene: TRDJ1
V gene: TRDV1
D gene: TRDD2
CDR3 protein: CALGDDFLLGIYTDKLIF
CDR3 DNA: TGTGCTCTTGGGGACGATTTCCTACTAGGGATCTACACCGATAAACTCATCTTT

clone size: NA
J gene: TRDJ1
V gene: TRDV1
D gene: NA
CDR3 protein: CALGQINGSWGLFMYTDKLIF
CDR3 DNA: TGTGCTCTTGGGCAAATCAATGGGTCCTGGGGTCTCTTCATGTACACCGATAAACTCATCTTT

clone size: NA
J gene: TRDJ1
V gene: TRDV1
D gene: TRDD3
CDR3 protein: CALGELFLRRLGDIYYTDKLIF
CDR3 DNA: TGTGCTCTTGGGGAATTGTTCCTACGAAGACTGGGGGATATATATTACACCGATAAACTCATCTTT

clone size: NA
J gene: TRDJ1
V gene: TRDV1
D gene: TRDD3
CDR3 protein: CSLGDPRPRIPTAWGTTDKLIF
CDR3 DNA: TGTTCTCTTGGGGACCCCCGGCCTCGGATCCCAACAGCCTGGGGGACCACCGATAAACTCATCTTT

clone size: NA
J gene: TRDJ1
V gene: TRDV1
D gene: NA
CDR3 protein: CALGESSRAGSQLIF
CDR3 DNA: TGTGCTCTTGGGGAAAGTTCCCGGGCCGGAAGCCAACTCATCTTC

clone size: few
J gene: TRDJ1
V gene: TRDV1
D gene: NA
CDR3 protein: CALGERKRWGDDKLIF
CDR3 DNA: TGTGCTCTTGGGGAACGTAAAAGGTGGGGGGACGATAAACTCATCTTT

clone size: few
J gene: TRDJ1
V gene: TRDV1
D gene: TRDD3
CDR3 protein: CALGEGWGIPPYDKLIF
CDR3 DNA: TGTGCTCTTGGGGAAGGATGGGGGATACCCCCGTATGATAAACTCATCTTT

clone size: NA
J gene: TRDJ1
V gene: TRDV1
D gene: NA
CDR3 protein: CALGEPPKGWIRPDKLIF
CDR3 DNA: TGTGCTCTTGGGGAACCTCCTAAAGGGTGGATCAGGCCCGATAAACTCATCTTT

clone size: few
J gene: TRDJ1
V gene: TRDV1
D gene: NA
CDR3 protein: CALGELPMKTKLIF
CDR3 DNA: TGTGCTCTTGGGGAACTCCCCATGAAGACTAAACTCATCTTT

clone size: NA
J gene: TRDJ1
V gene: TRDV1
D gene: TRDD3
CDR3 protein: CALGERQVPIRTGGYLYPHTDKLIF
CDR3 DNA: TGTGCTCTTGGGGAACGTCAGGTTCCAATACGGACTGGGGGATACCTGTACCCCCACACCGATAAACTCATCTTT

clone size: few
J gene: TRDJ1
V gene: TRDV1
D gene: TRDD3
CDR3 protein: CALGETPINTRLLGDKFPDKLIF
CDR3 DNA: TGTGCTCTTGGGGAAACACCAATTAATACTCGACTACTGGGGGATAAATTCCCCGATAAACTCATCTTT

clone size: NA
J gene: TRDJ1
V gene: TRDV1
D gene: NA
CDR3 protein: CALGERPFLGDTGYTDKLIF
CDR3 DNA: TGTGCTCTTGGGGAACGCCCCTTCCTAGGGGATACAGGGTACACCGATAAACTCATCTTT

clone size: few
J gene: TRDJ1
V gene: TRDV1
D gene: TRDD3
CDR3 protein: CALGRKQILGDNTDKLIF
CDR3 DNA: TGTGCTCTTGGGCGGAAGCAGATACTGGGGGATAACACCGATAAACTCATCTTT

clone size: few
J gene: TRDJ1
V gene: TRDV1
D gene: NA
CDR3 protein: CALGELDLSGGIDKLIF
CDR3 DNA: TGTGCTCTTGGGGAACTCGACCTTTCGGGGGGAATCGATAAACTCATCTTT

clone size: NA
J gene: TRDJ1
V gene: TRDV1
D gene: TRDD3
CDR3 protein: CALGTPKRDAYPYWGIPVANTDKLIF
CDR3 DNA: TGTGCTCTTGGGACCCCTAAACGGGATGCCTATCCGTACTGGGGGATACCGGTGGCTAACACCGATAAACTCATCTTT

clone size: few
J gene: TRDJ1
V gene: TRDV1
D gene: TRDD3
CDR3 protein: CALGELTWSPWGIPYTDKLIF
CDR3 DNA: TGCGCTCTTGGGGAACTAACGTGGTCCCCGTGGGGGATACCGTACACCGATAAACTCATCTTT

clone size: NA
J gene: TRDJ1
V gene: TRDV1
D gene: NA
CDR3 protein: CALGNSPLLGYDKLIF
CDR3 DNA: TGTGCTCTTGGGAACTCGCCACTTCTGGGATATGATAAACTCATCTTT

clone size: NA
J gene: TRDJ1
V gene: TRDV1
D gene: TRDD2
CDR3 protein: CALGEFLRTRGSDKLIF
CDR3 DNA: TGTGCTCTTGGGGAATTCCTACGTACCCGGGGTAGCGATAAACTCATCTTT